The present TCR beta chain was sequenced within a study of T cells after yellow fever vaccination. On this clonotype itself: Its antigen is unknown.

Template switching by 5'RACE produced TCR cDNA, adding a universal primer site and UMIs. TCRdb reanalysed the 5' RACE reads using MiXCR and keeps one entry per CDR3 protein. The table lists fewer than 450,000 distinct CDR3 sequences, roughly 8.6% of them singletons. Whole-study findings and limits: Abundant bulk-derived clonotypes could contaminate FACS-sorted repertoires. Post-booster repertoires again held most primary-vaccination clones (roughly 95% CD4, roughly 88% CD8).

The receptor was derived from a man aged 18 to 29 who received the YFV17D yellow fever vaccine. The starting material was PBMCs, obtained about 49 days after the first yellow fever vaccination.

CDR3 residues: CASSRGIFDGYTF. DNA for the CDR3: TGTGCCAGCAGTAGAGGGATTTTCGATGGCTACACCTTC. The chain employs TRBV5-5 and TRBJ1-2; D remains unclear. V lost 5 bases and J lost 6, with 14 bases in between. The CDR3 is made up of 13 amino acids. The germline V gene has CDR1 SGHKS and CDR2 YYEKEE (reference sequence).